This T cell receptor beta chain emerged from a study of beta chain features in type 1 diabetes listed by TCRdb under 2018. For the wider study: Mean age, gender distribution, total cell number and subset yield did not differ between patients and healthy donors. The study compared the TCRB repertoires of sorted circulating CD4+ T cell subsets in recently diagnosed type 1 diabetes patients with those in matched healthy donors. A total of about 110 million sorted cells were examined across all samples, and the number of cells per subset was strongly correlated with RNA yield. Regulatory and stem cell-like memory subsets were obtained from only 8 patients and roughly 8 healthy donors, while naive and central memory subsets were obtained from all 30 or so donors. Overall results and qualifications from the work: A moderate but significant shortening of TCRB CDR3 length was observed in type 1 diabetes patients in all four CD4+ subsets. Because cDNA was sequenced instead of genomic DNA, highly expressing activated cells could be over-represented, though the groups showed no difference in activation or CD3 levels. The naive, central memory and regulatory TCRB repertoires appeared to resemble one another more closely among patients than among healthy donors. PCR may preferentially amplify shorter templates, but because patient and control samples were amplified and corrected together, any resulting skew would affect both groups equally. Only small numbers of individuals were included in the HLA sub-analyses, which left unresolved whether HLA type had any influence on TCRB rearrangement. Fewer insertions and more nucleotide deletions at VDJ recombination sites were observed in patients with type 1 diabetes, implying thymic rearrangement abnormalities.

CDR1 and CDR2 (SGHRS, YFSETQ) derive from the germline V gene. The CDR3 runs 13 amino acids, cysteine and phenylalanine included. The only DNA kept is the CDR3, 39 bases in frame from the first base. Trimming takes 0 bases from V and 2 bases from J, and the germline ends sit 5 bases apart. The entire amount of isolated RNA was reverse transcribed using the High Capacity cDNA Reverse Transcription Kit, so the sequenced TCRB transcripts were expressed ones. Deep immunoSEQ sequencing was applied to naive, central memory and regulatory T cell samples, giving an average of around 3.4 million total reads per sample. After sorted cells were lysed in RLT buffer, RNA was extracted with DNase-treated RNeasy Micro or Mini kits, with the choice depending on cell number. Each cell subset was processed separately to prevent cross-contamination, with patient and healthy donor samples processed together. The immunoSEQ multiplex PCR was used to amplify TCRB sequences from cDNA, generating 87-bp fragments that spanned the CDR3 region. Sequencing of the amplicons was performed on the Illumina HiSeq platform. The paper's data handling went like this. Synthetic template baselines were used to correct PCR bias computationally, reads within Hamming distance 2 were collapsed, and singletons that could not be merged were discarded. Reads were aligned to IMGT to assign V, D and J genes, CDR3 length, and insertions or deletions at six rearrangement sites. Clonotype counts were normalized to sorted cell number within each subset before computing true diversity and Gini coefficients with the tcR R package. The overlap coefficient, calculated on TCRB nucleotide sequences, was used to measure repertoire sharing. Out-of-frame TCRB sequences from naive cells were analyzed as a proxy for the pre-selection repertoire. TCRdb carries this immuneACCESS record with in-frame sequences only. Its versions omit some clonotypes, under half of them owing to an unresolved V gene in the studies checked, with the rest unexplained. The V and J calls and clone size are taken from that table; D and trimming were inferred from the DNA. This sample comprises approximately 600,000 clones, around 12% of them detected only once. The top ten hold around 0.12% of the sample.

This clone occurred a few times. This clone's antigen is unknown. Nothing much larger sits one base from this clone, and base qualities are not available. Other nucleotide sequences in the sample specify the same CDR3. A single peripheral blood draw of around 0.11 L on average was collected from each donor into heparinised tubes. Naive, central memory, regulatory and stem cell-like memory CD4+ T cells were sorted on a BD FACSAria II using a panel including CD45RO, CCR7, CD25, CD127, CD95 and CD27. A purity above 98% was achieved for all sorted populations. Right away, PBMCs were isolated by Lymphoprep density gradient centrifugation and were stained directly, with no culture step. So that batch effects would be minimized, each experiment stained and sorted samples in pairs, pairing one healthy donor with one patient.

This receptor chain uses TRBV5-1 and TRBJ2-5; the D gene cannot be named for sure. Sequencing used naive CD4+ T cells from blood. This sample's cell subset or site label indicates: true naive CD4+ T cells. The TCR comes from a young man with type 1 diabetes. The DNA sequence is TGCGCCAGCAGCTTGGGCAGACAAGAGACCCAGTACTTC. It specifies CASSLGRQETQYF.